A selection of T cell receptor beta chains follows, all from one sample in a study of siplizumab effects on memory and regulatory T cells. The protocol was immunoSEQ multiplex PCR, while the TCRdb copy is restricted to in-frame clones and leaves out a portion. Of about 80,000 clones listed, around 95% were seen once; the top ten hold less than 20%. The sample consisted of CD8+ T cells sorted from blood. The receptor set was obtained from a human donor in good health. Each CDR3 is given with its conserved first and last residue. Fields, in order: V gene, clone size, J gene, D gene, CDR3 DNA, CDR3 protein. D genes are given only for firm matches. Clone size is shown for a subset of rows, as once, few, many or a class of expanded clone.

TRBV5-1	-	TRBJ2-7	-	TGCGCCAGCAGCTTGGGACACGAGCAGTACTTC	CASSLGHEQYF
TRBV27	-	TRBJ1-5	-	TGTGCCAGCAGTTTATTGGGGGGGGGTCAGCCCCAGCATTTT	CASSLLGGGQPQHF
TRBV19	-	TRBJ2-7	TRBD2	TGTGCCAGTAGTATTGTCCACCGACTAGCGGGAGAGGGGCCCTACGAGCAGTACTTC	CASSIVHRLAGEGPYEQYF
TRBV4-2	-	TRBJ1-1	-	TGTGCCAGCAGCCGTTTGTGGGGCCTGAACACTGAAGCTTTCTTT	CASSRLWGLNTEAFF
TRBV6-5	-	TRBJ2-7	-	TGTGCCAGCAGTTACCCTTGGGACTTTGCCGAGCAGTACTTC	CASSYPWDFAEQYF
TRBV7-9	-	TRBJ1-1	TRBD1	TGTGCCAGCAGCTCCCGCAGGGGGCCCACTGAAGCTTTCTTT	CASSSRRGPTEAFF
TRBV6-5	-	TRBJ2-7	TRBD2	TGTGCCAGCAGAGCGGGACTGCGATCCCACGAGCAGTACTTC	CASRAGLRSHEQYF
TRBV6-1	-	TRBJ2-2	-	TGTGCCAGCAGTGACGGAACGAAAGGAGGTAACACCGGGGAGCTGTTTTTT	CASSDGTKGGNTGELFF
TRBV5-1	-	TRBJ2-7	TRBD2	TGCGCCAGCAGCTTGGAGCGGGAATTCTACGAGCAGTACTTC	CASSLEREFYEQYF
TRBV6-5	-	TRBJ2-7	-	TGTGCCAGCACCGGGAACTACGAGCAGTACTTC	CASTGNYEQYF
TRBV28	-	TRBJ2-7	-	TGTGCCAGCAGTTTATTGCTAGAGCAGTACTTC	CASSLLLEQYF
TRBV5-1	-	TRBJ2-5	-	TGCGCCAGCAGTCATGTACAGGGCCAAGAGACCCAGTACTTC	CASSHVQGQETQYF
TRBV5-1	few	TRBJ2-7	-	TGCGCCAGCAGCTTGGGACTGGAGGGCGAGCAGTACTTC	CASSLGLEGEQYF
TRBV29-1	-	TRBJ2-7	-	TGCAGCGTTGTTGGAGACTACGAGCAGTACTTC	CSVVGDYEQYF
TRBV25-1	-	TRBJ1-1	-	TGTGCCAGCAGTGAAGATGGGAGCAGGGGAAACACTGAAGCTTTCTTT	CASSEDGSRGNTEAFF
TRBV9	-	TRBJ2-5	TRBD2	TGTGCCAGCAGCGTTAGCGGGAGGTTGGAGGAGACCCAGTACTTC	CASSVSGRLEETQYF
TRBV5-1	-	TRBJ2-7	TRBD2	TGCGCCAGCAGCTTGGCGGCTAGCGGCGCCTACGAGCAGTACTTC	CASSLAASGAYEQYF
TRBV9	once	TRBJ2-1	TRBD1	TGTGCCAGCAGCCCCCCAGGACAGGGGGCCAATGAGCAGTTCTTC	CASSPPGQGANEQFF
TRBV7-2	-	TRBJ1-1	-	TGTGCCAGCACCCTACCCCCGAACACTGAAGCTTTCTTT	CASTLPPNTEAFF
TRBV7-9	-	TRBJ2-1	-	TGTGCCAGCAGCTGGACTCCCGGTGAGCAGTTCTTC	CASSWTPGEQFF
TRBV9	-	TRBJ2-7	-	TGTGCCAGCAGCGTATCCGAGAGAGGCGAGCAGTACTTC	CASSVSERGEQYF
TRBV11-1	-	TRBJ2-7	-	TGTGCCAGCAGTTCGCAGGGGAGATTCTCCTACGAGCAGTACTTC	CASSSQGRFSYEQYF
TRBV19	-	TRBJ1-1	-	TGTGCCAGTAGTTCGGGACAAATGAACACTGAAGCTTTCTTT	CASSSGQMNTEAFF
TRBV7-3	-	TRBJ2-1	TRBD2	TGTGCCAGCAGCTTAAATTTGGGGGAGGGGTTGGGTGAGCAGTTCTTC	CASSLNLGEGLGEQFF
TRBV27	-	TRBJ1-5	-	TGTGCCAGCAGTTTAAACCTTAATCAGCCCCAGCATTTT	CASSLNLNQPQHF
TRBV27	-	TRBJ2-2	TRBD2	TGTGCCAGCAGTCCCTTGAGGCGGGAGTGGGTCACCGGGGAGCTGTTTTTT	CASSPLRREWVTGELFF
TRBV2	-	TRBJ2-7	TRBD2	TGTGCCAGCAGTCCCGGCGGGGGGTCATACGAGCAGTACTTC	CASSPGGGSYEQYF
TRBV15	-	TRBJ1-1	-	TGTGCCACCAGCATGAACACTGAAGCTTTCTTT	CATSMNTEAFF
TRBV11-2	-	TRBJ2-7	-	TGTGCCAGTGGGAGTTACGAGCAGTACTTC	CASGSYEQYF
TRBV7-2	-	TRBJ2-7	TRBD2	TGTGCCAGCAGCTTAGGAGCTGCGGGAGGGCCCAGAGAGCAGTACTTC	CASSLGAAGGPREQYF
TRBV6-5	-	TRBJ2-3	TRBD2	TGTGCCAGCAGAGGGACTAGCGGGATCGCAGATACGCAGTATTTT	CASRGTSGIADTQYF
TRBV9	-	TRBJ2-1	-	TGTGCCAGCAGCGTAGAGGGGAGTGAGCAGTTCTTC	CASSVEGSEQFF
TRBV7-6	-	TRBJ2-7	TRBD2	TGTGCCAGCAGCGTCCTAGCGGGCGAGGACTCCTACGAGCAGTACTTC	CASSVLAGEDSYEQYF
TRBV2	-	TRBJ2-5	TRBD1	TGTGCCAGCAGTGACGACAGGGGGCAAGAGACCCAGTACTTC	CASSDDRGQETQYF
TRBV1	-	TRBJ2-3	-	TGCACCAGCAGCCCCCCGACTAGCGGGAGCGCAGATACGCAGTATTTT	CTSSPPTSGSADTQYF
TRBV28	-	TRBJ2-3	-	TGTGCCAGCAGTTTACGGGGGATGGATGCAGATACGCAGTATTTT	CASSLRGMDADTQYF
TRBV7-9	-	TRBJ2-1	-	TGTGCCAGCAGCTTATCCGGAGGGCTACCTATGCACAATGAGCAGTTCTTC	CASSLSGGLPMHNEQFF